This T cell receptor (beta chain) originates from a study of beta chain features in type 1 diabetes. The sequenced template was cDNA made from the entire isolated RNA. Clones were read by immunoSEQ multiplex PCR, and TCRdb kept only the in-frame ones, dropping some. This sample has approximately 150,000 clones, with about 9.8% found just once. The source material was central memory CD4+ T cells from blood. The sequence derives from a woman aged 18-35 years in good health.

CDR3 protein: CASSPLSTGGLREQYF. CDR3 sequence (DNA): TGTGCCAGCTCACCACTATCGACAGGGGGATTACGCGAGCAGTACTTC. The chain joins TRBV18 to TRBJ2-7; 9 nucleotides match TRBD1. The CDR3 consists of 16 residues. The V gene's germline CDR1 is KGHSH and CDR2 LQKENI. Trimming cost V 1 base and J 6 bases; bases outside gene matches: 10.